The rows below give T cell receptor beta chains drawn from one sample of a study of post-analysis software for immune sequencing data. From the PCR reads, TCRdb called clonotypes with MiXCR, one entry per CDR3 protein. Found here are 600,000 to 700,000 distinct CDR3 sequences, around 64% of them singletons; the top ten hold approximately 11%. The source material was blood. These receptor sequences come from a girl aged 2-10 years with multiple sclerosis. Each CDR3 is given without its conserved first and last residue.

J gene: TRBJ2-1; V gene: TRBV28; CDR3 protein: ASSPSLAGNNEQF
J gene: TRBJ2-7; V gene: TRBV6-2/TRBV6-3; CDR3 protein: ASSSRTGPFIYEQY
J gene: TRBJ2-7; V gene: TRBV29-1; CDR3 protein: SVLSTGEQY
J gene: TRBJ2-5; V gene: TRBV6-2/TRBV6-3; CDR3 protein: ASSYPGLAGHQETQY
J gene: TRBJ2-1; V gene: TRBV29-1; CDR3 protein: SVVERAPYNEQF
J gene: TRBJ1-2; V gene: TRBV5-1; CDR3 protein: ASSLEGHPNYGYT
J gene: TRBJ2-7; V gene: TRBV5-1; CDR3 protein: ASSVTGSPNLYEQY
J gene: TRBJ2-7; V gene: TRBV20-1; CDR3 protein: SARDVKRGSYEQY
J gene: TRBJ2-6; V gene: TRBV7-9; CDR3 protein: ASSLVQPSGANVLT
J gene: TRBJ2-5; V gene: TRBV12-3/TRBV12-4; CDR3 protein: ASSFGGRPNSFQETQY
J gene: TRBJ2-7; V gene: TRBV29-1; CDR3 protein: SVGDSGTPYKQY
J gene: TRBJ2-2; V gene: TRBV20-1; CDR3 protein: SAREASGTNTGELF
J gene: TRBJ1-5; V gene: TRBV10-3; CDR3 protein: AISVDSSNQPQH
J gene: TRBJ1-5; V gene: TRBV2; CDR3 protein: ASSEAGGGQPQH
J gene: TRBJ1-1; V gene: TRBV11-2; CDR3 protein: ASSGGSRHRNTEAF
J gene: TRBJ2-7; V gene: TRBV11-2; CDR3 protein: ASSLERAYEQY
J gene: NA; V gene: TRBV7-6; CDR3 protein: ASSLFPVRRGEQY
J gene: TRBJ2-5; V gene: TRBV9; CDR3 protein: ASSVVPGVQETQY
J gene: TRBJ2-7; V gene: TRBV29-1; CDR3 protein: SAVASGSSYGQY
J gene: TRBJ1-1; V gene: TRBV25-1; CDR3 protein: ASSESFPGGATEAF
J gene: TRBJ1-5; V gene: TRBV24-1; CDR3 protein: ATSDPGLGLGQPQH
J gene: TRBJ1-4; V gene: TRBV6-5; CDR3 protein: ASGGGTNEKLF
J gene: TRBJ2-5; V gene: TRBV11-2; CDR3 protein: ASSLDYRTGGRETQY
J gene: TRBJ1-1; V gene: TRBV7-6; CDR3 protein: ASSLAGQGAGEAF
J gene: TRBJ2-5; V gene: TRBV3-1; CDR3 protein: ASSQDYETQY
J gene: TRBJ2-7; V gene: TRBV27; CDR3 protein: ASSLKALAGVYEQY
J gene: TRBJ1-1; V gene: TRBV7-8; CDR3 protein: ASSLGTGGTAF
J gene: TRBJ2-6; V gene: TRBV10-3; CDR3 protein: ATAGGTGANVLT
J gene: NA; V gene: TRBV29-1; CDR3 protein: SVDGGTYEQY
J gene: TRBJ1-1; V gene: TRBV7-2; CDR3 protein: ASSPTGVVGAF
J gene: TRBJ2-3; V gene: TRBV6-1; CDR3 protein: ASRPWDNTDTQY
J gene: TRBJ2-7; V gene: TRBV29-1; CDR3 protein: SVEGDYPESSYEQY
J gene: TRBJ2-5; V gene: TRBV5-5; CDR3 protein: ASSNGQAAETQY
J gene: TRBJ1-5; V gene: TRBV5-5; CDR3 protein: ASSRSVGDQPQH
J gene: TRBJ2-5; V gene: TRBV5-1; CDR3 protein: ASSSGTAEQY
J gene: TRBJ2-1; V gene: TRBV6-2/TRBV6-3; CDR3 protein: ASSRRAGSYNEQF
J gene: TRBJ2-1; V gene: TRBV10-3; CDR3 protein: ATTSGGARRYNEQF
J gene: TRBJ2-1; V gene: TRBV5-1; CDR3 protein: ASRIQGTYNEQF
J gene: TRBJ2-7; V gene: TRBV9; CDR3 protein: ASTLGSGTTYEQY
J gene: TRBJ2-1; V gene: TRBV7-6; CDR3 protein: ASSPTSGNYNEQF
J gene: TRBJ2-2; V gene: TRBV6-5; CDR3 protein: ASSYSSGGARTGELF
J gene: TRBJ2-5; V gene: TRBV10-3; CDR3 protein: AISESYRDQETQY
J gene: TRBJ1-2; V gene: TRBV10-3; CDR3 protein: AISASPDYGYT
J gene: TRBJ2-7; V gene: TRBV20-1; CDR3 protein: SATSSGWGYEQY
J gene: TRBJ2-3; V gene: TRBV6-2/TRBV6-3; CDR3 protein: ASGRGLDHTDTQY
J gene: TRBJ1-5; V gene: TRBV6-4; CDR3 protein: ASSEEDRDPQH
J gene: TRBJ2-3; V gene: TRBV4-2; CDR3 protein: ASSQDWLGGDTQY
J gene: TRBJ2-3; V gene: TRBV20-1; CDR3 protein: SAGAPSRATDTQY
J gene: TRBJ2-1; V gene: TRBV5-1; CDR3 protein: ASSSVGTQSYNEQF
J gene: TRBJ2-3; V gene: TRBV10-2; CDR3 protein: ASIPDTDTQY
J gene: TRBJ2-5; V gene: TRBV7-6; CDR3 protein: ASSTPGRQETQY
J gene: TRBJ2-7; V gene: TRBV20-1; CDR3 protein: SARDSQARTIPSYEQY
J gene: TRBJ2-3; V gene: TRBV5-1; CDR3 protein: ASSFGGRATDTQY